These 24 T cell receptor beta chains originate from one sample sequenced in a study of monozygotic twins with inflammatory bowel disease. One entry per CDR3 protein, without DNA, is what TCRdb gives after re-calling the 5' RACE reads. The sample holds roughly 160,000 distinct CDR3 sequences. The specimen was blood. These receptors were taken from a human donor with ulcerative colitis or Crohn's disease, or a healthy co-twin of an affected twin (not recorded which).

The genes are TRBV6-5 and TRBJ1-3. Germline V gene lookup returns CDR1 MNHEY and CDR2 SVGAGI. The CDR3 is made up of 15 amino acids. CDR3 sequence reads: CASSFRQGSGNTIYF.

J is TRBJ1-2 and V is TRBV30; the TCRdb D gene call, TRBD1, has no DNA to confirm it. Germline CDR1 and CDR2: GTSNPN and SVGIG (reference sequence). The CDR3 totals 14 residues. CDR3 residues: CAWTRDRDLYGYTF. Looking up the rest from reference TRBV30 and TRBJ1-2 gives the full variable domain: SQTIHQWPATLVQPVGSPLSLECTVEGTSNPNLYWYRQAAGRGLQLLFYSVGIGQISSEVPQNLSASRPQDRQFILSSKKLLLSDSGFYLCAWTRDRDLYGYTFGSGTRLTVV.

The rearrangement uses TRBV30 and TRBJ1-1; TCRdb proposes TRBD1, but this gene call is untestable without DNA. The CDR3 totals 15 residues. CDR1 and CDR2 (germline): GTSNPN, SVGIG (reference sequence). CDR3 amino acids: CAWSVRGPLHTEAFF.

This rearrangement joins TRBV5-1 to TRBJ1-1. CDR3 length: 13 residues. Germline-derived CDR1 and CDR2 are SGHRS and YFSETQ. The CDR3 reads CASSLVPNTEAFF.

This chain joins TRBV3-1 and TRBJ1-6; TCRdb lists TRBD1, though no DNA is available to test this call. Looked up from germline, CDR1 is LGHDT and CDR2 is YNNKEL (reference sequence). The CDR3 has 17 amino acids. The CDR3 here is CASSQVSRGVYNSPLHF.

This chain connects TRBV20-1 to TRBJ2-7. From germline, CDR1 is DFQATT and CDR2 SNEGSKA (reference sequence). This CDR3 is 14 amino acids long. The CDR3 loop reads CSATDGSSAYEQYF.

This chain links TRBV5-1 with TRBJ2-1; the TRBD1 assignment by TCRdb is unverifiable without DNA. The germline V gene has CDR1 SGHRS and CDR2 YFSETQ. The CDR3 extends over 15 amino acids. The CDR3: CASRPTGIDANEQFF.

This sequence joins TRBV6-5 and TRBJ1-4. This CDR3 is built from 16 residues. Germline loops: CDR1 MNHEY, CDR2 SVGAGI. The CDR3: CASSYSHRRTNEKLFF.

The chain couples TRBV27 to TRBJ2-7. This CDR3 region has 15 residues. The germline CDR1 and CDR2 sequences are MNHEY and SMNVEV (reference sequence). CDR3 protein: CASSFGTGASYEQYF.

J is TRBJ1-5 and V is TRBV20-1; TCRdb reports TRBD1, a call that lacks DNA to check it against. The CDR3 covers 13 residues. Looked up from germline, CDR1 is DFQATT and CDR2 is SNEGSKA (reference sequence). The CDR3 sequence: CSAVDRSNQPQHF.

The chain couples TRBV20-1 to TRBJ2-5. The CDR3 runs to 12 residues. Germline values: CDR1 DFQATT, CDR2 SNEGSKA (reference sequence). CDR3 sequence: CSARVGFETQYF.

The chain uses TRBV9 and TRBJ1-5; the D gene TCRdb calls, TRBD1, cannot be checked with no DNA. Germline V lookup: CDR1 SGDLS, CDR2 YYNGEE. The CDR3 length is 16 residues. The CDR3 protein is CASSPGQGYSNQPQHF.

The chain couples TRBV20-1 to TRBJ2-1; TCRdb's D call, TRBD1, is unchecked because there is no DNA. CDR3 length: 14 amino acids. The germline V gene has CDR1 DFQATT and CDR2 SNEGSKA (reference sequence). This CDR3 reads CSARDKQGINEQFF.

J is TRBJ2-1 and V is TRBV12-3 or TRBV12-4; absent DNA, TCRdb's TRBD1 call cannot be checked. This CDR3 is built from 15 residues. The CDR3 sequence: CASRLDRWAYNEQFF.

The CDR3 protein is CSARPLRQGGYGYTF. The V gene is TRBV20-1, the J gene TRBJ1-2; TCRdb gives TRBD1 as the D gene, but with no DNA this cannot be confirmed. Germline V lookup: CDR1 DFQATT, CDR2 SNEGSKA (reference sequence). The CDR3 has 15 amino acids.

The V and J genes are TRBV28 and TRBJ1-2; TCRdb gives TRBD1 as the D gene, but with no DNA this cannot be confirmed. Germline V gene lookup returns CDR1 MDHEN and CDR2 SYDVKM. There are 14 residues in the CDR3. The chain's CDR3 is CASSFPGQHYGYTF.

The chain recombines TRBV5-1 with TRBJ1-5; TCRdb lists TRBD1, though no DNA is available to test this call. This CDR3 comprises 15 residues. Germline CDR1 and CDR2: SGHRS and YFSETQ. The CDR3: CASSLRPGSNQPQHF.

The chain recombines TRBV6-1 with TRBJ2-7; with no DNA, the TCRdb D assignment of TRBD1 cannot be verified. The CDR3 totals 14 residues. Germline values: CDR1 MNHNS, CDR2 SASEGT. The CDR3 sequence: CASSPTGTPLKQYF.

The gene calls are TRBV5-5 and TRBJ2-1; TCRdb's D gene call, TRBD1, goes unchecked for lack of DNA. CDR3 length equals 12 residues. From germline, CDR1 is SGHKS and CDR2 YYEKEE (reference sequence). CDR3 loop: CASSLGPRSKFF. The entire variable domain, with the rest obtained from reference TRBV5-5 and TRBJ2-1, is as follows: DAGVTQSPTHLIKTRGQQVTLRCSPISGHKSVSWYQQVLGQGPQFIFQYYEKEERGRGNFPDRFSARQFPNYSSELNVNALLLGDSALYLCASSLGPRSKFFGPGTRLTVL.

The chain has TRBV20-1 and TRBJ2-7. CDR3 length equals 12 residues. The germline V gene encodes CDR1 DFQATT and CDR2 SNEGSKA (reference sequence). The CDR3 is CSARGGRVEQYF.

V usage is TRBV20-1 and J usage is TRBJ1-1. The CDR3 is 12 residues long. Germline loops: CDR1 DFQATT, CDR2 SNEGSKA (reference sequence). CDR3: CSARGGMAEAFF.

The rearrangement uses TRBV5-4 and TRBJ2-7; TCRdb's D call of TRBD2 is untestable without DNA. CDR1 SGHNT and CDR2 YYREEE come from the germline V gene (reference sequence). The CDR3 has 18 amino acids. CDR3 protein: CASSGATSGSFFTYEQYF.

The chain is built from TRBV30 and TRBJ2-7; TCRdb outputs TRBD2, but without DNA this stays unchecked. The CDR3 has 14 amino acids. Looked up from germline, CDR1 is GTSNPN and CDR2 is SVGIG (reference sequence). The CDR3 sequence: CAWSTRGFSYEQYF.

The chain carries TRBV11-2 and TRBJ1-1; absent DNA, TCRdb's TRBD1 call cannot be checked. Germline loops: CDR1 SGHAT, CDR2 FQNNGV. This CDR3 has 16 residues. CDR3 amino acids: CASSITGQAMNTEAFF. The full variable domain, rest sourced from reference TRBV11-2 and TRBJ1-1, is EAGVAQSPRYKIIEKRQSVAFWCNPISGHATLYWYQQILGQGPKLLIQFQNNGVVDDSQLPKDRFSAERLKGVDSTLKIQPAKLEDSAVYLCASSITGQAMNTEAFFGQGTRLTVV.